Listed below are T cell receptor beta chains from one sample, sequenced in a study of cytomegalovirus exposure and HLA in healthy donors. The protocol was immunoSEQ multiplex PCR, while the TCRdb copy is restricted to in-frame clones and leaves out a portion. The sample gives 150,000 to 200,000 clones, roughly 80% of which show up once; around 0.37% is in the top ten. Material for sequencing was PBMCs. Receptors were obtained from a boy aged 2 to 9 in good health and CMV-seronegative. CDR3s include the opening cysteine and the closing phenylalanine or tryptophan. The D gene is left open where the match is weak. Clone sizes are given selectively: once, few, many, or a class where the clone is expanded.

J gene: TRBJ2-7
D gene: .
V gene: TRBV7-9
clone size: .
CDR3 DNA: TGTGCCAGCAGCCCACCCGGGGATGGCCACGAGCAGTACTTC
CDR3 protein: CASSPPGDGHEQYF

J gene: TRBJ1-2
D gene: .
V gene: TRBV5-1
clone size: .
CDR3 DNA: TGCGCCAGCAGCTTATTAGGGGTCGACCCGGGCTACACCTTC
CDR3 protein: CASSLLGVDPGYTF

J gene: TRBJ2-5
D gene: TRBD2
V gene: TRBV27
clone size: .
CDR3 DNA: TGTGCCAGCAACCGATCGCTAGCGGGAGGCGGGGAGACCCAGTACTTC
CDR3 protein: CASNRSLAGGGETQYF

J gene: TRBJ1-3
D gene: .
V gene: TRBV9
clone size: .
CDR3 DNA: TGTGCCAGCAGCGATTCAGGGACTGGAAACACCATATATTTT
CDR3 protein: CASSDSGTGNTIYF

J gene: TRBJ2-1
D gene: TRBD2
V gene: TRBV6-5
clone size: few
CDR3 DNA: TGTGCCAGCAGTTACAAGCGGGGTGAGCAGTTCTTC
CDR3 protein: CASSYKRGEQFF

J gene: TRBJ2-7
D gene: .
V gene: TRBV5-1
clone size: .
CDR3 DNA: TGCGCCAGCAGCTTGGAACCTAGCGGACAGAACTCCTACGAGCAGTACTTC
CDR3 protein: CASSLEPSGQNSYEQYF

J gene: TRBJ1-1
D gene: .
V gene: TRBV28
clone size: .
CDR3 DNA: TGTGCCAGCAGTTTTAGGGGCGGAAGTTTTTTCACTGAAGCTTTCTTT
CDR3 protein: CASSFRGGSFFTEAFF

J gene: TRBJ1-1
D gene: .
V gene: TRBV6-5
clone size: .
CDR3 DNA: TGTGCCATCGGTCAGGGTATGAACACTGAAGCTTTCTTT
CDR3 protein: CAIGQGMNTEAFF

J gene: TRBJ1-2
D gene: .
V gene: TRBV28
clone size: .
CDR3 DNA: TGTGCCAGCAGTTTATGGGCGGTTCATAACTATGGCTACACCTTC
CDR3 protein: CASSLWAVHNYGYTF

J gene: TRBJ2-7
D gene: TRBD2
V gene: TRBV10-1
clone size: once
CDR3 DNA: TGCGCCACCAGTAAAGCTGGACTAGCCGAATACGAGCAGTACTTC
CDR3 protein: CATSKAGLAEYEQYF

J gene: TRBJ1-1
D gene: .
V gene: TRBV15
clone size: once
CDR3 DNA: TGTGCCACCAGCAGAGATCCCGGGGGTGTGGTTACTGAAGCTTTCTTT
CDR3 protein: CATSRDPGGVVTEAFF

J gene: TRBJ2-6
D gene: TRBD1
V gene: TRBV7-6
clone size: .
CDR3 DNA: TGTGCCAGCAGTACCGGGACAGGGCGAAGTGGGGCCAACGTCCTGACTTTC
CDR3 protein: CASSTGTGRSGANVLTF

J gene: TRBJ2-1
D gene: .
V gene: TRBV27
clone size: .
CDR3 DNA: TGTGCCAGCAGTCCATGGACAGCTAATGAGCAGTTCTTC
CDR3 protein: CASSPWTANEQFF

J gene: TRBJ2-2
D gene: .
V gene: TRBV2
clone size: .
CDR3 DNA: TGTGCCAGCTCTCGGGAGAGGACCGGGGAGCTGTTTTTT
CDR3 protein: CASSRERTGELFF

J gene: TRBJ2-7
D gene: .
V gene: TRBV28
clone size: once
CDR3 DNA: TGTGCCAGCAGGGTCTCTGGCGGGATATACGAGCAGTACTTC
CDR3 protein: CASRVSGGIYEQYF

J gene: TRBJ1-4
D gene: .
V gene: TRBV30
clone size: .
CDR3 DNA: TGTGCCTGGAGCCAACAGGGCGGTAATGAAAAACTGTTTTTT
CDR3 protein: CAWSQQGGNEKLFF

J gene: TRBJ2-2
D gene: .
V gene: TRBV29-1
clone size: .
CDR3 DNA: TGCAGCGTTGACAGGACTAACACCGGGGAGCTGTTTTTT
CDR3 protein: CSVDRTNTGELFF

J gene: TRBJ2-3
D gene: .
V gene: TRBV13
clone size: .
CDR3 DNA: TGTGCCAGCAGCTTAGTTGCCGGGAGAGGACGCACAGATACGCAGTATTTT
CDR3 protein: CASSLVAGRGRTDTQYF

J gene: TRBJ1-4
D gene: .
V gene: TRBV7-2
clone size: .
CDR3 DNA: TGTGCCAGCAGCATATCCCCCGCAGGAGGGGAAAAACTGTTTTTT
CDR3 protein: CASSISPAGGEKLFF

J gene: TRBJ1-5
D gene: .
V gene: TRBV11-3
clone size: .
CDR3 DNA: TGTGCCACCCCACTCAGGGCAGGAGGCAATCAGCCCCAGCATTTT
CDR3 protein: CATPLRAGGNQPQHF

J gene: TRBJ2-3
D gene: TRBD2
V gene: TRBV4-1
clone size: .
CDR3 DNA: TGCGCCAGCAGCCAACTATTAGCGGGGGTAAGCACAGATACGCAGTATTTT
CDR3 protein: CASSQLLAGVSTDTQYF

J gene: TRBJ2-3
D gene: .
V gene: TRBV27
clone size: .
CDR3 DNA: TGTGCCAGCAGTTTATTTTTGGGCAGGGCTGGAGATACGCAGTATTTT
CDR3 protein: CASSLFLGRAGDTQYF

J gene: TRBJ2-7
D gene: TRBD2
V gene: TRBV19
clone size: .
CDR3 DNA: TGTGCCAGTAGTCTCAAGGATCCTAGCGGGTTCCGCGGATACGAGCAGTACTTC
CDR3 protein: CASSLKDPSGFRGYEQYF

J gene: TRBJ1-2
D gene: .
V gene: TRBV19
clone size: .
CDR3 DNA: TGTGCCAGCGCTCCGGCAATCCGGGACTATGGCTACACCTTC
CDR3 protein: CASAPAIRDYGYTF

J gene: TRBJ1-1
D gene: .
V gene: TRBV7-9
clone size: .
CDR3 DNA: TGTGCCAGCATCTTGAACAGGGCAGGAATGAACACTGAAGCTTTCTTT
CDR3 protein: CASILNRAGMNTEAFF

J gene: TRBJ2-4
D gene: TRBD2
V gene: TRBV5-1
clone size: .
CDR3 DNA: TGCGCCAGCAGCTCTTGGTCTTTCGGGGGGGCCACCAAAAACATTCAGTACTTC
CDR3 protein: CASSSWSFGGATKNIQYF

J gene: TRBJ2-1
D gene: .
V gene: TRBV9
clone size: .
CDR3 DNA: TGTGCCAGCAGCGTAGCGGGGATTCCATACAATGAGCAGTTCTTC
CDR3 protein: CASSVAGIPYNEQFF

J gene: TRBJ2-2
D gene: TRBD1
V gene: TRBV7-2
clone size: .
CDR3 DNA: TGTGCCAGCAGCTCTAGACAGGGAGCCACCGGGGAGCTGTTTTTT
CDR3 protein: CASSSRQGATGELFF

J gene: TRBJ2-3
D gene: .
V gene: TRBV9
clone size: .
CDR3 DNA: TGTGCCAGCAGCGTAGATTTATCTGATACGCAGTATTTT
CDR3 protein: CASSVDLSDTQYF

J gene: TRBJ1-3
D gene: .
V gene: TRBV30
clone size: .
CDR3 DNA: TGTGCCTGGAGCCAGGGAAGGGCCTCTGGAAACACCATATATTTT
CDR3 protein: CAWSQGRASGNTIYF

J gene: TRBJ1-2
D gene: .
V gene: TRBV28
clone size: .
CDR3 DNA: TGTGCCAGCAGTTTAAACGGGGGATTCTATGGCTACACCTTC
CDR3 protein: CASSLNGGFYGYTF

J gene: TRBJ2-5
D gene: TRBD2
V gene: TRBV9
clone size: .
CDR3 DNA: TGTGCCAGCAGCGGGCCGGGACTAGCGGGAGCGGAGACCCAGTACTTC
CDR3 protein: CASSGPGLAGAETQYF

J gene: TRBJ2-7
D gene: TRBD1
V gene: TRBV28
clone size: .
CDR3 DNA: TGTGCCAGCGGGACAGCGTACGAGCAGTACTTC
CDR3 protein: CASGTAYEQYF

J gene: TRBJ1-2
D gene: .
V gene: TRBV18
clone size: .
CDR3 DNA: TGTGCCAGCTCACCACAACAGGTTGGCTACACCTTC
CDR3 protein: CASSPQQVGYTF

J gene: TRBJ1-2
D gene: .
V gene: TRBV5-6
clone size: .
CDR3 DNA: TGTGCCAGCAGCTTGGGACAGGCCTACACCTTC
CDR3 protein: CASSLGQAYTF

J gene: TRBJ2-2
D gene: TRBD1
V gene: TRBV5-1
clone size: .
CDR3 DNA: TGCGCCAGCAGCTCGACAGGGGTGAACACCGGGGAGCTGTTTTTT
CDR3 protein: CASSSTGVNTGELFF

J gene: TRBJ1-2
D gene: .
V gene: TRBV25-1
clone size: .
CDR3 DNA: TGTGCCAGCAGTGAATATTTTAATGGGAGGGAGGGCCATGGCTACACCTTC
CDR3 protein: CASSEYFNGREGHGYTF